A single sample gave rise to the 20 T cell receptor beta chains below, sequenced in a study of lung T cells in sarcoidosis with Löfgren's syndrome. In TCRdb, the reads were re-called with MiXCR into one record per CDR3 protein. Of more than 50,000 distinct CDR3 sequences listed, over 20% are singletons. The sample taken for sequencing was CD4+ T cells from PBMCs. The receptors originated from a human donor with sarcoidosis (Löfgren's syndrome or another form), or a control subject (not recorded which).

This chain links TRBV7-9 with TRBJ1-6, with D tentatively TRBD1 (5 bases). Germline assignment: CDR1 SEHNR and CDR2 FQNEAQ (reference sequence). The CDR3 is made up of 16 amino acids. V was clipped by 3 bases and J by 6 bases, with 15 bases between them. The CDR3 nucleotides read TGTGCCAGCAGCTTTTTGTCCCAGCAGGGTAATTCACCCCTCCACTTT. This sequence encodes CASSFLSQQGNSPLHF.

A note on this clonotype: The junction departs from germline at one end; a sequencing error may be responsible. The chain joins TRBV2 to TRBJ1-5; D possibly corresponds to TRBD1 (6 bases). Germline V CDR1 and CDR2: SNHLY, FYNNEI. The CDR3 sequence is 14 residues long. The CDR3, as DNA: TGTGCCAGCAGTTCTGACAGGCACAATCAGCACCAGCATTTT. It yields the protein CASSSDRHNQHQHF.

The chain uses TRBV14 and TRBJ1-2, with D tentatively TRBD1 (6 bases). The V and J ends lost 5 bases and 0 bases respectively, with 16 bases between them. The CDR3 has 16 amino acids. Germline V CDR1 and CDR2: SGHDN, FVKESK. CDR3 sequence (DNA): TGTGCCAGCAGCTCAAGGCCCAGGGGAGCTAACTATGGCTACACCTTC. It yields the protein CASSSRPRGANYGYTF.

This clonotype has ten or more counts. The CDR3 sequence is CASSPSGRPGLQETQYF. Here the CDR3 DNA reads TGTGCCAGCAGCCCCTCGGGACGACCGGGCCTCCAAGAGACCCAGTACTTC. V is TRBV7-9 and J is TRBJ2-5; D tentatively reads TRBD1 or TRBD2 (5 bases each). V was trimmed by 5 bases and J by 1 base, leaving 20 bases between them. The germline gives CDR1 SEHNR, CDR2 FQNEAQ (reference sequence). CDR3 length equals 17 residues.

This clonotype appeared many times. V is TRBV6-1 and J is TRBJ1-1; D possibly corresponds to TRBD1 (5 bases). The CDR3 sequence is 15 residues long. Looked up from germline, CDR1 is MNHNS and CDR2 is SASEGT. V was clipped by 5 bases and J by 0 bases, with 13 bases between them. Here the CDR3 DNA reads TGTGCCAGCAGTACGAGACAGTTCATGAACACTGAAGCTTTCTTT. This encodes CASSTRQFMNTEAFF.

This clonotype was counted ten times or more. The gene calls are TRBV2 and TRBJ2-1, with 8 bases that match TRBD1. CDR1 is SNHLY and CDR2 is FYNNEI in the germline V gene. CDR3 size: 13 residues. The junction had 10 bases not matched to a gene; V was cut back by 6 bases and J by 12 bases. DNA for the CDR3: TGTGCCAGCAGGGACAGGGCCTCGTCTTGGCAGTTCTTC. Translated, it gives CASRDRASSWQFF.

This chain links TRBV3-1 with TRBJ2-1; D is perhaps TRBD1 or TRBD2 (5 bases each). With 5 bases removed from V and 5 bases from J, the gap between germline ends came to 13 bases. Germline CDR1 reads LGHDT; CDR2 reads YNNKEL (reference sequence). This CDR3 spans 14 amino acids. The CDR3 nucleotides are TGTGCCAGCAGCTCCCGGGACCTAAACAATGAGCAGTTCTTC. Translation: CASSSRDLNNEQFF.

The table lists this clonotype with many counts. The J gene is TRBJ2-2, the V gene TRBV6-1, with a weak D call TRBD1 (6 bases). V shed 6 bases and J shed 4 bases, with 18 bases lying between them. The CDR3 runs 16 residues. Looked up from germline, CDR1 is MNHNS and CDR2 is SASEGT. The CDR3 bases are TGTGCCAGCAGCGGATTGGGGGCGTGGAGCACCGGGGAGCTGTTTTTT. The encoded protein is CASSGLGAWSTGELFF.

The chain has TRBV5-1 and TRBJ2-7; 8 bases match TRBD1. Germline V lookup: CDR1 SGHRS, CDR2 YFSETQ. The V and J ends lost 7 bases and 5 bases, in that order; junction bases with no gene match: 11. This CDR3 contains 14 residues. In DNA, the CDR3 is TGCGCCAGCCGAGGACAGGGATTAAGTGACGAGCAGTACTTC. This sequence encodes CASRGQGLSDEQYF.

In its sample, this clonotype was seen once. Possible read error: a much larger clone is one base away. The chain has TRBV6-1 and TRBJ2-7; TRBD1 agrees at 9 bases. J gave up 0 bases and V 6 bases, and 18 bases lay outside the gene matches. Germline loops: CDR1 MNHNS, CDR2 SASEGT. The CDR3 covers 19 residues. In DNA, the CDR3 is TGTGCCAGCAGCGCCTGGACAGGGGCTCATGGAACGAGCTCCTACGAGCAGTACTTC. The encoded protein is CASSAWTGAHGTSSYEQYF.

This clonotype was seen at least ten times. The J gene is TRBJ2-3, the V gene TRBV27; 8 bases are a match to TRBD2. This CDR3 is built from 16 residues. Germline V CDR1 and CDR2: MNHEY, SMNVEV (reference sequence). V trimming: 8 bases; J trimming: 4 bases; junction bases outside the gene matches: 14. The CDR3 DNA is TGTGCCAGCCGTAGGGCTACAGCGGGAGTCTCAGATACGCAGTATTTT. Translation: CASRRATAGVSDTQYF.

Comment on this clonotype: Since no conserved phenylalanine or tryptophan closes the CDR3, a read error is the likely cause. The CDR3 coding sequence is TGTGCCAGCAGCTCCCAGCCCGGGGCCAACGTCCTGACTTCC. Translating it yields CASSSQPGANVLTS. The chain carries TRBV7-9 and TRBJ2-6; no definite D call. CDR3 size: 14 residues. Looked up from germline, CDR1 is SEHNR and CDR2 is FQNEAQ (reference sequence). V lost 4 bases to trimming and J lost 4 bases, with 8 bases between them.

This clonotype was seen repeatedly, ten times or more. The chain links TRBV6-1 to TRBJ1-5, with D possibly being TRBD1 (6 bases). Looked up from germline, CDR1 is MNHNS and CDR2 is SASEGT. The CDR3 totals 12 residues. Deletions cut 7 bases from V and 16 bases from J, with 20 bases between. This chain's CDR3 is CASTSPTGPLHF. DNA for the CDR3: TGTGCCAGCACCTCCCCCACAGGGCCCCTTCATTTT.

This clonotype was seen ten or more times. The genes are TRBV28 and TRBJ1-5; perhaps TRBD1 as D (6 bases). The V gene lost 5 bases and the J gene lost 6 bases, with 14 bases spanning the gap. This CDR3 is built from 14 residues. From germline, CDR1 is MDHEN and CDR2 SYDVKM. Here the CDR3 DNA reads TGTGCCAGCAGTCCCCCGACAGGATCTCAGCCCCAGCATTTT. This translates into CASSPPTGSQPQHF.

This clonotype came up many times. The chain is built from TRBV4-1 and TRBJ1-6; D gene unclear. CDR1 is MGHRA, CDR2 YSYEKL, per germline. The CDR3 length is 14 residues. Deletions cut 5 bases from V and 7 bases from J, with 12 bases between. CDR3 in amino acids: CASSYPGPNSPLHF. Here the CDR3 DNA reads TGCGCCAGCAGCTACCCCGGCCCCAATTCACCCCTCCACTTT.

This clonotype turned up a few times. This chain uses TRBV3-1 with TRBJ1-4; a possible D gene is TRBD1 (6 bases). CDR3 length: 15 amino acids. Germline V gene lookup returns CDR1 LGHDT and CDR2 YNNKEL (reference sequence). The ends were cut back, 8 bases at V and 6 bases at J, with 19 bases in the middle. DNA of the CDR3: TGTGCCAGCCAGGATGGACAGCTTCAACATGAAAAACTGTTTTTT. Protein product: CASQDGQLQHEKLFF.

This clonotype was found many times. J is TRBJ2-3 and V is TRBV6-1; D gene ambiguous. In germline, CDR1 is MNHNS, CDR2 SASEGT. V was clipped by 5 bases and J by 3 bases, with 9 bases between them. The CDR3 runs 13 residues. This CDR3 reads CASSRLGTDTQYF. The CDR3 DNA is TGTGCCAGCAGTCGGCTTGGGACAGATACGCAGTATTTT.

This clonotype was seen only once. The V and J genes are TRBV9 and TRBJ2-5; D is perhaps TRBD1 or TRBD2 (5 bases each). The CDR3 is made up of 14 amino acids. Germline V gene sequence: CDR1 SGDLS, CDR2 YYNGEE. Trimming shortened V by 4 bases and J by 5 bases, and 15 bases separated the two germline ends. The CDR3 DNA is TGTGCCAGCAGCCCCAACCCGGGGCCCGAGACCCAGTACTTC. Protein product: CASSPNPGPETQYF.

This clonotype came up many times. The J gene is TRBJ1-5, the V gene TRBV18; tentatively, D is TRBD1 (5 bases). The V and J ends lost 4 bases and 4 bases respectively, with 8 bases between them. CDR3 size: 13 residues. Germline CDR1 and CDR2: KGHSH and LQKENI. The CDR3 coding sequence is TGTGCCAGCTCACTCGACAGAAATCAGCCCCAGCATTTT. It translates to CASSLDRNQPQHF.

The sample holds many counts of this clonotype. The gene calls are TRBV20-1 and TRBJ1-6; D might be TRBD1 (5 bases). This CDR3 has 13 amino acids. Germline V lookup: CDR1 DFQATT, CDR2 SNEGSKA (reference sequence). The ends were cut back, 5 bases at V and 6 bases at J, with 11 bases in the middle. CDR3 loop: CSASPQGNSPLHF. Here the CDR3 DNA reads TGCAGTGCTTCCCCCCAGGGTAATTCACCCCTCCACTTT.